Each of the 6 T cell receptor gamma chains below was sequenced from the same sample in a study of γδ T cells in repeated Plasmodium falciparum infection. With CATT, TCRdb re-called clones from the multiplex PCR reads. Here the sample spans around 24,000 gamma-chain clones, approximately 2.9% being singletons. Vgamma9/Vdelta2+ and Vdelta2-negative gammadelta T cells were flow-sorted from PBMC for bulk sequencing. The specimen sequenced was gamma-delta T cells from blood. These TCRs come from a pool of human donors (malaria-infected and uninfected, not separated).

This clone was detected only a few times. Translating this DNA gives a protein that differs at residue 3 from the TCRdb one, which belongs to a much larger clone; a read error is likely, and the protein shown is this translation. This CDR3 is also generated by other DNA sequences in the sample. The chain couples TRGV8 to TRGJ1 or TRGJ2. Since TCRdb gives no J gene, matching the DNA to germline was used here to assign it. Looked up from germline, CDR1 is VENAVY and CDR2 is YDSYNSRV. This CDR3 is 13 amino acids long. CDR3 region: CAAWDRYYYKKLF. CDR3 nucleotides: TGTGCCGCCTGGGATCGGTATTATTATAAGAAACTCTTT.

On this clone itself: The protein in TCRdb stems from a much larger clone and differs at residue 2 from this DNA's translation, likely a read error; here the protein is translated from the DNA. The chain has TRGV9 and TRGJ1 or TRGJ2. TCRdb is silent on the J gene; assignment here came from matching the DNA to germline. The CDR3 runs 14 residues. The germline V gene encodes CDR1 GITISATS and CDR2 ISYDGTV (reference sequence). The CDR3 DNA follows: TGTACCTTGTGGGAGGTCCCCCATGGGGATAAGAAACTCTTT. Encoded protein: CTLWEVPHGDKKLF.

This clone was seen a handful of times. A read error is the likely source, as a far larger clone sits one nucleotide away. It is unclear where the CDR3 begins or ends on the DNA, so no DNA is shown, and the CDR3 is as TCRdb lists it. The J gene was not called, though the V gene is TRGV9. Including both end residues, the CDR3 is 30 amino acids long. CDR1 and CDR2 (germline): GITISATS, ISYDGTV (reference sequence). This chain's CDR3 is CALWEQGLRNSLAVEQHLLSQVSIGRIQHF.

Notes on this clone: For this DNA, TCRdb reports the protein of a much larger clone, which diverges at residue 13, most likely from a read error; the protein presented here is translated directly from the DNA. Here the V gene is TRGV2, but the J gene went uncalled. Looked up from germline, CDR1 is EGSNGY and CDR2 is YDSYNSKV. This CDR3 region has 15 residues. CDR3 sequence: CATWTFVRSDWIRTF. In DNA form, the CDR3 reads TGTGCCACCTGGACATTTGTTCGTAGTGATTGGATCAGGACGTTT.

Concerning this clone itself: The protein held in TCRdb is that of a much larger clone and does not match this DNA's translation at residue 9, likely because of a read error; the protein shown is translated from the DNA. The V gene call reads TRGV9; no J gene was called. The CDR3 consists of 11 residues. Germline CDR1 is GITISATS and CDR2 is ISYDGTV (reference sequence). CDR3 in amino acids: CALWECYRELF. In nucleotides, the CDR3 is TGTGCCTTGTGGGAGTGCTATAGGGAACTCTTT.

This clone came up many times. This may stem from a read error, because a much larger clone lies one nucleotide away. As DNA, the CDR3 is TGTGCCACCTGGGATAAATCCCCCTGGGGTGAGAAACTCTTT. Residues: CATWDKSPWGEKLF. The chain links TRGV4 to TRGJ1 or TRGJ2. TCRdb carries no J gene annotation; the J gene was assigned here by matching the DNA with germline. Germline V CDR1 and CDR2: EGSTGY, YDSYTSSV. The CDR3 loop spans 14 amino acids. V dropped 3 bases and J dropped 11; count of bases not matched to a gene: 16.